These 3 T cell receptor beta chains share one sample of origin, sequenced in a study of CD8+CD57+ T cells in acquired aplastic anemia. Profiling of TCR beta VDJ combinations and CDR3 sequences used genomic DNA as template. MiXCR, run by TCRdb on the reads, gives a single entry per CDR3 protein. The data show 150,000 to 200,000 distinct CDR3 sequences, around three fifths seen once. The sample taken for sequencing was sorted CD4+, CD8+, or CD8+CD57+ T cells (not recorded which) from PBMCs. The receptors were sampled from a human donor with severe aplastic anemia or a healthy control (not recorded which).

The chain links TRBV20-1 to TRBJ1-2; 7 nucleotides match TRBD1. Losses at the gene ends were 2 bases for V and 2 bases for J; bases not matched to a gene: 5. The length of the CDR3 is 14 residues. Germline loops: CDR1 DFQATT, CDR2 SNEGSKA (reference sequence). The CDR3 DNA reads TGCAGTGCTAGACGGACAGGCCTAAACTATGGCTACACCTTC. Its protein is CSARRTGLNYGYTF.

There are many counts of this clonotype. The chain carries TRBV4-2 and TRBJ2-1, with D possibly being TRBD1 (5 bases). CDR1 LGHNA and CDR2 YNFKEQ come from the germline V gene. The CDR3 runs 15 residues. Trimming stripped 0 bases from V and 8 bases from J, with 14 bases between. The CDR3 region is CASSQEYGAVYEQFF. DNA for the CDR3: TGTGCCAGCAGCCAAGAGTATGGGGCAGTCTATGAGCAGTTCTTC.

The chain joins TRBV10-1 to TRBJ1-4; D is ambiguous. Trimming took 10 bases from V and 8 from J, leaving 17 bases between them. Germline lookup yields CDR1 WNHNN and CDR2 SYGVQD (reference sequence). The CDR3 is 13 amino acids. Here the CDR3 reads CATDGDVREKLFF. In DNA, the CDR3 is TGCGCCACGGACGGGGATGTCCGAGAAAAACTGTTTTTT.